This T cell receptor (beta chain) was captured in a study of human T cells and chemical hapten exposure (dated by TCRdb to 2020 to 2022). Notes on the research overall: For sensitization, 2% DPC in acetone was applied to a roughly 2 cm by roughly 2 cm area of upper inner arm skin. Approximately 30 alopecia patients provided blood for TCR sequencing at one to four time points (pre-sensitization, 2, 6 and 24 weeks). Most of the patients in the cohort were female, and the cohort covered alopecia areata with under or over 50% scalp involvement, alopecia totalis and alopecia universalis. Patch tests used Finn chambers with 0.01% DPC on the upper back, scored after 6 days by International Contact Dermatitis Research Group standards. Libraries were combined into a pool for sequencing, and differences in TCR yield between samples came mainly from small differences in library volumes within the pool. Peripheral blood TCR repertoire changes were tracked in vivo in alopecia patients during primary and secondary sensitization to the hapten diphenylcyclopropenone (DPC). Patients additionally received weekly therapeutic DPC doses to the scalp throughout the approximately 25-week study period. Blood samples were taken from patients before sensitization (week 0) and then at 2, 6 and about 24 weeks after DPC sensitization. Results and caveats for the whole study, not just this receptor: Expanded TCRs formed significantly more large CDR3 similarity clusters than pre-sensitization or healthy control sets, consistent with antigen-driven responses. All patients had alopecia, a presumed autoimmune disease, so their immune response might differ from that of healthy individuals. Patch test score correlated positively with the number of PT1 expanded TCRs, reaching significance at thresholds 8, 16 and 32 but not at 4. DPC sensitization did not change the number of TCRs with a frequency above 1 in 1000, and there was no evidence of changes in global repertoire structure. Repeated subsampling changed both the strength of the expansion versus patch-test correlation and the threshold at which that correlation became significant.

Library preparation attached unique molecular identifiers to individual cDNA molecules for quantitative, reproducible TCR counting. From each blood RNA sample, both TCR alpha and TCR beta chains were sequenced. As for the original processing: Samples had a median of about 90,000 TCRs, with a range from roughly 23,224 to 750,000. V, J and CDR3 annotation of the TCR reads was carried out using the Decombinator software suite. To make PS versus PT1 abundance plots, every sample was subsampled to the same number of TCRs (28,000). Expanded TCRs were defined as absent before sensitization and observed at least eight times at the 2-week time point. TCRdb handled the public reads itself, with Q25 trimming in fastp and clone calling in MiXCR, and kept productive beta chains. Rows are combined by CDR3 protein, so each entry shows the most common genes and DNA. Clone size and V and J calls follow TCRdb, not the original study. This sample has approximately 4,000 distinct CDR3 sequences in its table, and around 49% of those were observed once. More than 3% of the sample is in the top ten clones.

CDR1 and CDR2 (DFQATT, SNEGSKA) derive from the germline V gene (reference sequence). V and J are trimmed by 3 bases and 3 bases, and the gene matches miss 10 bases of the junction. The CDR3 measures 15 amino acids from cysteine to phenylalanine. Here the CDR3 DNA is all that survives: 45 bases in frame from base 1. Read against the paper, the sample's treatment or condition label means: therapeutic diphenylcyclopropenone sensitization with weekly scalp DPC. At every patch-test visit, the blood draw took place before the patch test was put on. Eligible patients were aged 18 to 70, diagnosed with alopecia, deemed suitable for DPC therapy, and excluded if pregnant. Total RNA was extracted from unfractionated whole blood that had been collected in Tempus Blood RNA tubes. A word on this clonotype: Which antigen it targets is not known. No base quality values were provided; no much bigger clone lies one nucleotide off.

The sample was whole blood, taken before DPC sensitization or 2, 6, or about 24 weeks after (not recorded which). The receptor chain draws on TRBV20-1 and TRBJ2-5; 7 bases in the junction line up with TRBD2. This clonotype was sampled from an adult with alopecia areata. Some clones in this sample may be carry-over from other donors' samples. This table probably holds off-target reads from a library built for another chain. The CDR3 amino acid sequence is: CSASSTGLVEETQYF. The nucleotides are TGCAGTGCTAGCTCCACCGGACTAGTAGAAGAGACCCAGTACTTC.